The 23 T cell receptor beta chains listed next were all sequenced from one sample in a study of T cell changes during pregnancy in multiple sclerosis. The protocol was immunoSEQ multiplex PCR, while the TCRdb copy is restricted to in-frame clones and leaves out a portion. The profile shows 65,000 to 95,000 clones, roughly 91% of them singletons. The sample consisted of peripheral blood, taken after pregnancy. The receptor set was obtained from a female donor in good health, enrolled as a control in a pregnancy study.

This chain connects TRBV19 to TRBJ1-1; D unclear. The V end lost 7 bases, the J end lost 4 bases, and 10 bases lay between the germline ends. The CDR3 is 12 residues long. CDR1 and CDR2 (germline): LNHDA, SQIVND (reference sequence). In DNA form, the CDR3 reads TGTGCCAGTAAGCTCGGGATCACTGAAGCTTTCTTT. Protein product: CASKLGITEAFF.

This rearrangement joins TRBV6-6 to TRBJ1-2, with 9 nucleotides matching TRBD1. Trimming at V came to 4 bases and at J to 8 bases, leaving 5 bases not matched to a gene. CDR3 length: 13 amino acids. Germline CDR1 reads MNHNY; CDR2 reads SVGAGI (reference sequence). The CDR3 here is CASSSGQGGGYTF. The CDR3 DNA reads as TGTGCCAGCAGTTCGGGACAGGGTGGAGGCTACACCTTC.

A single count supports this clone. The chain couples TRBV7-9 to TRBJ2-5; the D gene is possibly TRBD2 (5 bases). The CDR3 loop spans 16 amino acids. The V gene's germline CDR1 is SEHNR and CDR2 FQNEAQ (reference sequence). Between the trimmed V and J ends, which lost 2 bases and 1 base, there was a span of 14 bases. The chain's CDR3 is CASSLWVGAVQETQYF. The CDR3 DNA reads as TGTGCCAGCAGCTTATGGGTGGGAGCAGTCCAAGAGACCCAGTACTTC.

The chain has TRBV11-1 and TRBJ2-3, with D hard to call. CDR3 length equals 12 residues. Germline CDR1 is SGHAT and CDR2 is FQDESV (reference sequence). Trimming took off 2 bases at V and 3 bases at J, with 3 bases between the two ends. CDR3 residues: CASSLQTDTQYF. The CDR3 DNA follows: TGTGCCAGCAGCTTACAGACAGATACGCAGTATTTT.

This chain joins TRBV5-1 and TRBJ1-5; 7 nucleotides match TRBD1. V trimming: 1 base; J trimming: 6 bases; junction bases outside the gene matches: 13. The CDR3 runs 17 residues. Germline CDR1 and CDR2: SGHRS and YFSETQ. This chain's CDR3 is CASSLYPTGSLGQPQHF. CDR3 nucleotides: TGCGCCAGCAGCTTGTATCCGACAGGGTCGCTCGGTCAGCCCCAGCATTTT.

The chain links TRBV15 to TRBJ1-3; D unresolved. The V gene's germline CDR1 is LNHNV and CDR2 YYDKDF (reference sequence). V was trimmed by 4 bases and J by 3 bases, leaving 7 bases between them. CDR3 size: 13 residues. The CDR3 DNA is TGTGCCACCAGCACGGCAGGTGGAAACACCATATATTTT. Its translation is CATSTAGGNTIYF.

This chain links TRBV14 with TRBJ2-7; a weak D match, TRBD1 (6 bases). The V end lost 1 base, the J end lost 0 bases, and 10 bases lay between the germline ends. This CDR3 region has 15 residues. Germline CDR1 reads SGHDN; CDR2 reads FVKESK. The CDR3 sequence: CASSQGQAYSYEQYF. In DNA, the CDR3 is TGTGCCAGCAGCCAAGGACAGGCCTACTCCTACGAGCAGTACTTC.

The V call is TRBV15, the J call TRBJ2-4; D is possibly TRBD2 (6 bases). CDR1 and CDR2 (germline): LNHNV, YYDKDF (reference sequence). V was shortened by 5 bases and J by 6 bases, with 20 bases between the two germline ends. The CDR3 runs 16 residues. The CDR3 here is CATSFEAGSERNIQYF. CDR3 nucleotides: TGTGCCACCAGCTTCGAGGCCGGGAGCGAGCGAAACATTCAGTACTTC.

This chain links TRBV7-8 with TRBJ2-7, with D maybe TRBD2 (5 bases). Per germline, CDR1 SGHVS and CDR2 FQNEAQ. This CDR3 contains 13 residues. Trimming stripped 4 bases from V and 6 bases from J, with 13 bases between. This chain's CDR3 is CASSSNLASEQYF. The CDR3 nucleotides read TGTGCCAGCAGCTCTAACCTAGCTTCCGAGCAGTACTTC.

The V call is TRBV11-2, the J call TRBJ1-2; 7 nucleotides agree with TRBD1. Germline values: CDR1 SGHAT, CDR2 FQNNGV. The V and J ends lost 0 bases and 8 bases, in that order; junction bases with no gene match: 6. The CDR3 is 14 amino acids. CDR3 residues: CASSLESGGLGYTF. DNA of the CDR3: TGTGCCAGCAGCTTAGAATCAGGGGGACTGGGCTACACCTTC.

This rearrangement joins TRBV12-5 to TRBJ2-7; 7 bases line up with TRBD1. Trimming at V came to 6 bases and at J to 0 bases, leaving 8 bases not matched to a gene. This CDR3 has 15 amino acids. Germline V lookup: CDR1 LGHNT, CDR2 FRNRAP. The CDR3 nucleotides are TGTGCTAGTGGCCCCCGGGACAGCGTCTCCTACGAGCAGTACTTC. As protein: CASGPRDSVSYEQYF.

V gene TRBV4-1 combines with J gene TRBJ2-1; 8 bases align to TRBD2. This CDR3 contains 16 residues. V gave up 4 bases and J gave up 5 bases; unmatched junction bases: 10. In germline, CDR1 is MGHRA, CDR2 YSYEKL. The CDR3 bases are TGCGCCAGCAGCCTTTTCGGGGGGGGCGCCGACAATGAGCAGTTCTTC. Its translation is CASSLFGGGADNEQFF.

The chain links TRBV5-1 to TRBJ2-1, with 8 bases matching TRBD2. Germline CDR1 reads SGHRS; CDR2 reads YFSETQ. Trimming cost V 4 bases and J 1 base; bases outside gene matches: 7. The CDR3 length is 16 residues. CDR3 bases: TGCGCCAGCAGCGCGGGGGGAGGCGGGTCCTACAATGAGCAGTTCTTC. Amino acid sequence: CASSAGGGGSYNEQFF. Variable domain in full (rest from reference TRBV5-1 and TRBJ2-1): KAGVTQTPRYLIKTRGQQVTLSCSPISGHRSVSWYQQTPGQGLQFLFEYFSETQRNKGNFPGRFSGRQFSNSRSEMNVSTLELGDSALYLCASSAGGGGSYNEQFFGPGTRLTVL.

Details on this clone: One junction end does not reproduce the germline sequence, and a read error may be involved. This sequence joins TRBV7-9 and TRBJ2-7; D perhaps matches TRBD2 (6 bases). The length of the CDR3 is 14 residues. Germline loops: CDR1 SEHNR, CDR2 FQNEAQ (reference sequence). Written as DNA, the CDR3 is TGTGCCAGCAGCCCCACCAGGAGGGAACGACTAATTTCTTTC. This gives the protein CASSPTRRERLISF.

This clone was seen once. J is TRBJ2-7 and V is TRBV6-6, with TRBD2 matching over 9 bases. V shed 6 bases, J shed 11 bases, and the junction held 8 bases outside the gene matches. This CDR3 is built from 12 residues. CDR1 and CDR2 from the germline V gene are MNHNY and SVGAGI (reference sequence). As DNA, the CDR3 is TGTGCCAGCAGGCCTGTGGCGGGGGGGAAGTACTTC. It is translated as CASRPVAGGKYF.

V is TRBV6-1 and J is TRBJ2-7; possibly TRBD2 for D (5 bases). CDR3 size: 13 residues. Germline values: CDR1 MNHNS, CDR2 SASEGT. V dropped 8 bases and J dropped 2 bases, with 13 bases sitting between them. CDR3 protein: CASRSSATYEQYF. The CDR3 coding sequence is TGTGCCAGCCGGAGTAGCGCGACCTACGAGCAGTACTTC.

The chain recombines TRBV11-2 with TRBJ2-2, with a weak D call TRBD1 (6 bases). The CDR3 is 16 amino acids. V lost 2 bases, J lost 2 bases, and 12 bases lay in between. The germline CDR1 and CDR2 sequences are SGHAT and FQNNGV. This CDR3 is CASSLYPGGNTGELFF. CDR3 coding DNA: TGTGCCAGCAGCTTATACCCTGGGGGCAACACCGGGGAGCTGTTTTTT.

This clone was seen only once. The CDR3 spells CASRGTGGFNEQFF. The CDR3 nucleotides are TGTGCCTCCCGAGGGACAGGGGGCTTTAATGAGCAGTTCTTC. V gene TRBV10-3 combines with J gene TRBJ2-1, with 12 bases identical to TRBD1. The CDR3 covers 14 residues. V lost 11 bases to trimming and J lost 7 bases; unmatched junction nucleotides: 9. Germline CDR1 and CDR2: ENHRY and SYGVKD.

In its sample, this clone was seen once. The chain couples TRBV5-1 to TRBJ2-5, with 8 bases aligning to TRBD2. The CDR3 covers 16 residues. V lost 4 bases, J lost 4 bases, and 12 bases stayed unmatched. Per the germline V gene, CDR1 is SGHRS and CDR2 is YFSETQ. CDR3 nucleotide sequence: TGCGCCAGCAGCGAGGCCCCGGGGGGGGCCGGAGAGACCCAGTACTTC. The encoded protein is CASSEAPGGAGETQYF.

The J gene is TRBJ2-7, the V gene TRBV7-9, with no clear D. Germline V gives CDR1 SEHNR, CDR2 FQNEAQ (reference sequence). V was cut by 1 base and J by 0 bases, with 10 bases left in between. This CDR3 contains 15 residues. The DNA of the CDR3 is TGTGCCAGCAGCTTAGAAGTAGGAGACTCCTACGAGCAGTACTTC. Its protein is CASSLEVGDSYEQYF.

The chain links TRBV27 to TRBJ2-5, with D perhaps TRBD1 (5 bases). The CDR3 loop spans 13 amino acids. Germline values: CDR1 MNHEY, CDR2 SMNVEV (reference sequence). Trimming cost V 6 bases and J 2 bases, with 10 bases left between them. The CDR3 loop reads CASRRPGQETQYF. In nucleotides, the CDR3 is TGTGCCAGCAGACGCCCAGGGCAAGAGACCCAGTACTTC.

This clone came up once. The CDR3 region is CSAPSVGEQYF. The CDR3 DNA reads as TGCAGTGCGCCGTCGGTCGGCGAGCAGTACTTC. The chain employs TRBV20-1 and TRBJ2-7; D not certain. This CDR3 is built from 11 residues. V gave up 6 bases and J gave up 6 bases, with 12 bases separating them. CDR1 and CDR2 from the germline V gene are DFQATT and SNEGSKA (reference sequence).

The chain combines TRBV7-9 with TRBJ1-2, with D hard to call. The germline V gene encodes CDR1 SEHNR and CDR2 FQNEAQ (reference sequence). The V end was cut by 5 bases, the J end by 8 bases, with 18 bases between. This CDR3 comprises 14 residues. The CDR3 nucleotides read TGTGCCAGCAGCCCTACCTCGGGAGCACAAGGCTACACCTTC. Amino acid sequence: CASSPTSGAQGYTF.